This T cell receptor (beta chain) emerged from a study of blood T cell repertoires in COVID-19. Study information: T cells, B-cell-depleted T cells, or PBMCs supplied cDNA or gDNA.

In the study's own analysis: Nucleated cell counts were estimated from reference gene primer amplification. Produced via immunoSEQ multiplex PCR; TCRdb's table is partial and in-frame only. V and J calls and clone size are those listed in that table; D and trimming were worked out from the DNA. The data hold some 260,000 clones, with around nine tenths observed a single time. The specimen was peripheral blood. This TCR came from a woman in her seventies with COVID-19, enrolled during active disease.

CDR3 coding DNA: TGTGCCAGCAGCCCCCACGCGACTAGCGTAACGTCCTACAATGAGCAGTTCTTC. Translated: CASSPHATSVTSYNEQFF. The chain joins TRBV9 to TRBJ2-1; the match to TRBD2 covers 8 bases. The CDR3 runs to 18 residues. Germline trimming cut 4 bases from V and 1 base from J; bases unmatched to any gene: 13. Germline lookup yields CDR1 SGDLS and CDR2 YYNGEE.